This TCR beta chain was sequenced in a study of blood T cell repertoires in COVID-19 (dated by TCRdb to about 2020). A note on the overall study: Samples from collaborators originated in the United States, Italy and Spain and spanned both the acute and convalescent phases of COVID-19. The prospective study material was composed of cDNA or gDNA derived from T cells, B-cell-depleted T cells, or PBMCs. Subjects who had been exposed to COVID-19, were actively infected with it, or had recovered from it provided the deeply sampled blood TCRbeta repertoires that made up the dataset. The repertoires were released in a freely available public database meant as a resource for research on the immune response to SARS-CoV-2. Samples were obtained from the ongoing ImmuneRACE study (first 160 participants) and from over 1,000 subjects provided by 6 global collaborators. Nearly every sample came with metadata listing a de-identified subject ID, COVID-19 status, age in years and sex. Where available, HLA class I and class II types were obtained from metadata supplied by the sample provider rather than from assay-based typing.

At the junction V is shortened by 3 bases and J by 6 bases, with 11 bases in between. The cysteine opens and the phenylalanine closes a CDR3 of 13 amino acids. Of the read, only the CDR3 DNA is kept; its 39 bases are in frame from base 1. According to the germline V gene, CDR1 reads LGHNA and CDR2 reads YSLEER. Whole blood was collected in K2EDTA tubes by collaborating institutions according to the institutions' own protocols. For TCRbeta analysis, collaborators shipped samples in one of three forms: frozen whole blood, isolated PBMCs, or DNA extracted from either of those sample types. Notes on this clone: No antigen is known for it. Base quality data are lacking; no much larger clone is found one base away.

Findings and caveats that apply to the study as a whole: How much clinical and demographic metadata was included differed by source and by participant, and the metadata was provided uncurated.

TCRbeta CDR3 regions were amplified from genomic DNA by means of the immunoSEQ Assay, a bias-controlled multiplex PCR. Concerning the study's data processing: The number of nucleated cells in each sample was estimated from the amplification of reference gene primers within the assay. To quantify the absolute abundance of each unique TCRbeta CDR3 rearrangement, sequence reads were collapsed and filtered. Productive Simpson clonality was computed per sample as the square root of Simpson's diversity index over productive rearrangements. Drawn from immuneACCESS, this table holds only the in-frame rearrangements with V and J called that TCRdb kept. Clones are partly lost; checked studies trace under half to an unresolved V gene and leave the rest unexplained. D and trimming come from the DNA, and the V and J calls and clone size come from that table. This sample gives about 270,000 clones in total; about 80% of them show up just once. In total, the top ten clones hold approximately 9% of the sample.

Sequenced sample: peripheral blood. The sequence came from a human donor in a cohort sampled during active COVID-19. Recombination joined TRBV4-3 with TRBJ1-2; possibly the D gene is TRBD1, per 5 matching bases. The sequenced DNA is TGCGCCAGCAGCCACTCCGGGACTGATGGCTACACCTTC. This sequence encodes CASSHSGTDGYTF.